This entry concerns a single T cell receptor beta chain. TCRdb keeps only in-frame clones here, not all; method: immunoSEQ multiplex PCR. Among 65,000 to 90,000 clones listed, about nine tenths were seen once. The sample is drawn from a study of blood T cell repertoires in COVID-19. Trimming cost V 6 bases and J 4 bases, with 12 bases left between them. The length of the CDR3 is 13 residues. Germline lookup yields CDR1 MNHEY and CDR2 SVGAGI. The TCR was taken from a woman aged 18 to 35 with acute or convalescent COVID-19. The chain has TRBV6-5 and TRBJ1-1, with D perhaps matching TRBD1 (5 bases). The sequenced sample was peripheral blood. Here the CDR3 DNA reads TGTGCCAGCAGCCGGGGGACCAGCACTGAAGCTTTCTTT. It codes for CASSRGTSTEAFF.